A selection of T cell receptor beta chains follows, all from one sample in a study of control samples from healthy donors and cancer patients. Clones were sequenced by immunoSEQ multiplex PCR, and TCRdb holds only the in-frame ones, with some missing. The top ten clones hold 1.5% of a sample with approximately 83,000 clones, 93% of them seen once. Sequencing was done on a sample of blood. The receptor source for this set is a woman under 40 in good health. The CDR3 runs from the conserved cysteine through the conserved F or W. The order of the fields is J gene, V gene, D gene, CDR3 protein. The D gene is left open where the match is weak.

j_gene: TRBJ2-1; v_gene: TRBV5-1; d_gene: -; CDR3aa: CASSPGQAGYNEQFF
j_gene: TRBJ2-2; v_gene: TRBV12-3/TRBV12-4; d_gene: -; CDR3aa: CASSSSGVGLFF
j_gene: TRBJ2-1; v_gene: TRBV18; d_gene: TRBD2; CDR3aa: CASSRRTSDSEQFF
j_gene: TRBJ2-5; v_gene: TRBV5-6; d_gene: TRBD2; CDR3aa: CASSTTSGQETQYF
j_gene: TRBJ1-1; v_gene: TRBV11-1; d_gene: -; CDR3aa: CASSLRQGELVFF
j_gene: TRBJ1-2; v_gene: TRBV2; d_gene: -; CDR3aa: CASSKEGSSPPGYTF
j_gene: TRBJ2-4; v_gene: TRBV2; d_gene: TRBD1; CDR3aa: CASRQGGNIQYF
j_gene: TRBJ2-7; v_gene: TRBV28; d_gene: -; CDR3aa: CASDGRGLYEQYF
j_gene: TRBJ1-2; v_gene: TRBV5-6; d_gene: -; CDR3aa: CASSAKDRFYGYTF
j_gene: TRBJ1-1; v_gene: TRBV12-3/TRBV12-4; d_gene: TRBD1; CDR3aa: CASSLMGQGLDFF
j_gene: TRBJ1-3; v_gene: TRBV28; d_gene: -; CDR3aa: CASSSEGDRPTGNTIYF
j_gene: TRBJ2-7; v_gene: TRBV9; d_gene: TRBD2; CDR3aa: CASSVTSGVQYF
j_gene: TRBJ1-2; v_gene: TRBV28; d_gene: -; CDR3aa: CASRRRVLYGYTF
j_gene: TRBJ2-7; v_gene: TRBV5-1; d_gene: -; CDR3aa: CASSLTGSSYEQYF
j_gene: TRBJ2-3; v_gene: TRBV13; d_gene: -; CDR3aa: CASSFGTTDTQYF
j_gene: TRBJ1-2; v_gene: TRBV25-1; d_gene: -; CDR3aa: CASSEGGSGYTF
j_gene: TRBJ2-7; v_gene: TRBV9; d_gene: TRBD1; CDR3aa: CASSPQGTGSSYEQYF
j_gene: TRBJ2-4; v_gene: TRBV5-4; d_gene: -; CDR3aa: CASSSPETNIQYF
j_gene: TRBJ2-7; v_gene: TRBV28; d_gene: -; CDR3aa: CASSLARIPQGQPAYEQYF
j_gene: TRBJ1-5; v_gene: TRBV13; d_gene: TRBD1; CDR3aa: CASGRQGSNQPQHF
j_gene: TRBJ2-7; v_gene: TRBV6-1; d_gene: TRBD1; CDR3aa: CASSEALRGTGGREQYF
j_gene: TRBJ2-1; v_gene: TRBV7-9; d_gene: TRBD2; CDR3aa: CASSSTSGGTYNEQFF
j_gene: TRBJ2-1; v_gene: TRBV30; d_gene: TRBD1; CDR3aa: CAWSTGTGVNEQFF
j_gene: TRBJ2-4; v_gene: TRBV5-6; d_gene: -; CDR3aa: CASSPGLQGGDYDIQYF
j_gene: TRBJ1-1; v_gene: TRBV5-1; d_gene: -; CDR3aa: CASSLLQPNTEAFF
j_gene: TRBJ1-1; v_gene: TRBV6-6; d_gene: TRBD1; CDR3aa: CASRTGDRIVNTEAFF
j_gene: TRBJ2-3; v_gene: TRBV7-8; d_gene: -; CDR3aa: CASSPFFGAQYF
j_gene: TRBJ2-5; v_gene: TRBV6-1; d_gene: -; CDR3aa: CASSEASGVETQYF
j_gene: TRBJ1-4; v_gene: TRBV6-5; d_gene: TRBD1; CDR3aa: CASSYGTGEAEKLFF
j_gene: TRBJ2-6; v_gene: TRBV5-6; d_gene: -; CDR3aa: CASSRPVTLTGANVLTF
j_gene: TRBJ2-2; v_gene: TRBV4-2; d_gene: TRBD2; CDR3aa: CASSQLAGDTGELFF
j_gene: TRBJ1-2; v_gene: TRBV12-3/TRBV12-4; d_gene: TRBD1; CDR3aa: CASRDDRGSGYTF
j_gene: TRBJ2-3; v_gene: TRBV4-1; d_gene: -; CDR3aa: CASSHPTRDPGNTQYF
j_gene: TRBJ2-5; v_gene: TRBV6-2/TRBV6-3; d_gene: TRBD1; CDR3aa: CASSSDRSLETQYF
j_gene: TRBJ1-2; v_gene: TRBV2; d_gene: -; CDR3aa: CASSTGNNYGYTF
j_gene: TRBJ1-6; v_gene: TRBV30; d_gene: -; CDR3aa: CAWSSYLTYNSPLHF
j_gene: TRBJ2-3; v_gene: TRBV3-1/TRBV3-2; d_gene: -; CDR3aa: CASSQGSRLRTDTQYF
j_gene: TRBJ1-1; v_gene: TRBV11-3; d_gene: -; CDR3aa: CASSPRPNTEAFF